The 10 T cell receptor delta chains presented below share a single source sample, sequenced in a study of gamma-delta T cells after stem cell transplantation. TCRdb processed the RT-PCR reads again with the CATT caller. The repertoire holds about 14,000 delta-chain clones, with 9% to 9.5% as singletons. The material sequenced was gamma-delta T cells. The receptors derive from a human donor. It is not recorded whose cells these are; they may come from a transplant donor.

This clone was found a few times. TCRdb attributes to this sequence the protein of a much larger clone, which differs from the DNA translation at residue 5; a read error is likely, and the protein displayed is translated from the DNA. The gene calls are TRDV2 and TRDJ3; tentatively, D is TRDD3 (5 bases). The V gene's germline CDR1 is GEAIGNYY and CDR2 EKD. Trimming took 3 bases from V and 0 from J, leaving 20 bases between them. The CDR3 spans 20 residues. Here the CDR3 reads CACDETEGTLSSWDTRQMFF. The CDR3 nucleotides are TGTGCCTGTGACGAAACGGAGGGGACTTTAAGCTCCTGGGACACCCGACAGATGTTTTTC.

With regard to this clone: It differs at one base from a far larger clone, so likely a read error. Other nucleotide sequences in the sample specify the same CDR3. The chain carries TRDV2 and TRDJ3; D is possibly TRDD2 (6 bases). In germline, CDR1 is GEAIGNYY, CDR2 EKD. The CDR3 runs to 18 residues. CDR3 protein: CACDTATQTSWDTRQMFF. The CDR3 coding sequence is TGTGCCTGTGACACCGCCACGCAAACTTCCTGGGACACTCGACAGATGTTTTTC.

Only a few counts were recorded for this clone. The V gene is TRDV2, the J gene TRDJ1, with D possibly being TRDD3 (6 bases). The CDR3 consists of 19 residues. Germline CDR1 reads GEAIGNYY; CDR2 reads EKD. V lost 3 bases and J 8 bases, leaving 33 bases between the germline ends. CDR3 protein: CACDAGSSTRRDRTVKLIF. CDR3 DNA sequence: TGTGCCTGTGACGCCGGGAGCTCGACGAGGAGGGATAGGACCGTGAAACTCATCTTT.

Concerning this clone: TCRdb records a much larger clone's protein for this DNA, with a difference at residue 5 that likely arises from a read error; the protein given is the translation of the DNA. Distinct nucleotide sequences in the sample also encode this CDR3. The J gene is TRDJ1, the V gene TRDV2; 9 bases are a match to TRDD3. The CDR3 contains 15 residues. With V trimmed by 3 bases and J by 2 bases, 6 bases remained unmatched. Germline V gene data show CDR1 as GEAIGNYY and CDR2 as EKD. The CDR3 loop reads CACDRTGGRTDKLIF. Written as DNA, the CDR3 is TGTGCCTGTGACCGTACTGGGGGACGTACCGATAAACTCATCTTT.

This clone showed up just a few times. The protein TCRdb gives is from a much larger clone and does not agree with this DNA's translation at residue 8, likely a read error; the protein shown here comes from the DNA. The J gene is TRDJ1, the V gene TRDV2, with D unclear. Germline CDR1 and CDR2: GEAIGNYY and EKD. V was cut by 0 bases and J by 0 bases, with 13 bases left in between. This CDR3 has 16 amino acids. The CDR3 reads CACDTAGHPYTDKLIF. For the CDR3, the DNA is TGTGCCTGTGACACCGCGGGCCACCCGTACACCGATAAACTCATCTTT.

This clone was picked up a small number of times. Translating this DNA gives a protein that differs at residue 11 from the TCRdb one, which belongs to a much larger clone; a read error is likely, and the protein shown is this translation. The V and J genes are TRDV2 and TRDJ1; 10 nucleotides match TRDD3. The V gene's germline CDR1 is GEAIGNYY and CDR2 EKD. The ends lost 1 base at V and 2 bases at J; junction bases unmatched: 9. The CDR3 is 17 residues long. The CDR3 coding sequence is TGTGCCTGTGACACGAAACTGGGGGATCCCAGTACCGATAAACTCATCTTT. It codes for CACDTKLGDPSTDKLIF.

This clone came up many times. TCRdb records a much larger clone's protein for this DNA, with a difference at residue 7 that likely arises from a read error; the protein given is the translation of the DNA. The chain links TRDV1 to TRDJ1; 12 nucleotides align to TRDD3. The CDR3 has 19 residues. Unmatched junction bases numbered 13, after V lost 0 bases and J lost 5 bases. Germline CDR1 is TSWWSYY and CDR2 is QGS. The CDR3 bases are TGTGCTCTTGGGGAACTAGCGCCCCCCGACTGGGGGATACAGGATAAACTCATCTTT. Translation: CALGELAPPDWGIQDKLIF.

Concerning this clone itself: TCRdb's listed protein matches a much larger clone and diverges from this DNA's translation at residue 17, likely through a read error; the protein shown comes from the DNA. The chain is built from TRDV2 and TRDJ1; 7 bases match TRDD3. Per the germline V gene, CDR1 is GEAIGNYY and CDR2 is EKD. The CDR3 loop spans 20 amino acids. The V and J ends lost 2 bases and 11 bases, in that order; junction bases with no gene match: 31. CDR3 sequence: CACDSLRSSSLGAYTDRLIF. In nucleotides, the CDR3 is TGTGCCTGTGACAGCCTACGCTCATCTTCCCTGGGGGCGTACACCGATAGGCTCATCTTT.

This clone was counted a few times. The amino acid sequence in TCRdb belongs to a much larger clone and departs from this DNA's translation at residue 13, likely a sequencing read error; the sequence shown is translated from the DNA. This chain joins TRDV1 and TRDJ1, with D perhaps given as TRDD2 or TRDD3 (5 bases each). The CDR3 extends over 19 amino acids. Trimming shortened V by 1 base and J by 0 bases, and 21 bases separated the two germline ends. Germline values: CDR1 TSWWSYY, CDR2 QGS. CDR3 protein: CALGEPFLFRLLDTDKLIF. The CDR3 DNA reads TGTGCTCTTGGGGAACCCTTTCTCTTCCGTCTACTGGACACCGATAAACTCATCTTT.

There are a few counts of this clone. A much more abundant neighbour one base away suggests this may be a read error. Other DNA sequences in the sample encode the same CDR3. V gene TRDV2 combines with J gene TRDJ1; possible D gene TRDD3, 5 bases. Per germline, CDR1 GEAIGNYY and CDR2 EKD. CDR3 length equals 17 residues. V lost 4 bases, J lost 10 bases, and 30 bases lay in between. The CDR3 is CACDTASNRGLFGGLIF. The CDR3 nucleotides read TGTGCCTGTGATACAGCCTCCAACCGGGGTCTCTTCGGGGGACTCATCTTT.